Presented here are 17 T cell receptor beta chains from one specimen sequenced in a study of regulatory T cells in long-lasting Graves disease. The sample's time point: persistent/refractory GD, antithyroid drugs over 5 years with positive TRAb. Scientists built the TCR library using RNA that was extracted from PBMCs. Arm-PCR with iRepertoire HTBI primers amplified the CDR3 regions for these TCR beta libraries. TCRdb recomputed calls from the multiplex PCR reads with MiXCR, one row per CDR3 protein. Of about 470,000 distinct CDR3 sequences listed, roughly a fifth are singletons. The source material was peripheral blood mononuclear cells (PBMCs), sampled when the disease was refractory, from a patient treated with antithyroid drugs. The receptors shown here come from a female donor with Graves disease.

The chain has TRBV7-2 and TRBJ2-5; D may be TRBD1 (5 bases). Germline values: CDR1 SGHTA, CDR2 FQGNSA. The V end was cut by 2 bases, the J end by 3 bases, with 19 bases between. The CDR3 runs 17 residues. The CDR3 region has the DNA TGTGCCAGCAGCTTAATCAGAACAGGACCCAGGGAAGAGACCCAGTACTTC. Residues: CASSLIRTGPREETQYF.

This clonotype was seen at least ten times. The chain's CDR3 is CASSPIDSNQETQYF. The CDR3 DNA is TGTGCCAGCAGCCCGATCGACAGTAACCAAGAGACCCAGTACTTC. The chain links TRBV28 to TRBJ2-5, with D possibly TRBD1 on 5 matching bases. The CDR3 runs to 15 residues. Trimming took off 6 bases at V and 0 bases at J, with 14 bases between the two ends. Per germline, CDR1 MDHEN and CDR2 SYDVKM.

This clonotype has ten or more counts. J is TRBJ2-4 and V is TRBV20-1, with D hard to call. This CDR3 comprises 14 residues. CDR1 and CDR2 (germline): DFQATT, SNEGSKA (reference sequence). Trimming left V 2 bases short and J 1 base short, with 9 bases between. The CDR3, as DNA: TGCAGTGCTAGAATAAGGCTTGCCAAAAACATTCAGTACTTC. Its protein is CSARIRLAKNIQYF.

The J gene is TRBJ1-6, the V gene TRBV6-5; the D gene is possibly TRBD1 (6 bases). CDR3 size: 19 residues. CDR1 MNHEY and CDR2 SVGAGI come from the germline V gene. The ends were cut back, 1 base at V and 0 bases at J, with 16 bases in the middle. DNA of the CDR3: TGTGCCAGCAGTTACTTACAACAGGGCGTTTACTCCTATAATTCACCCCTCCACTTT. Translation: CASSYLQQGVYSYNSPLHF.

This clonotype came up a few times. The chain has TRBV7-9 and TRBJ2-5, with D possibly TRBD2 on 5 matching bases. CDR3 length equals 13 residues. Trimming cost V 4 bases and J 9 bases, with 15 bases left between them. Germline V lookup: CDR1 SEHNR, CDR2 FQNEAQ (reference sequence). CDR3 in amino acids: CASSSRSGGPQYF. As DNA, the CDR3 is TGTGCCAGCAGCTCCCGTTCTGGCGGGCCCCAGTACTTC.

This rearrangement joins TRBV11-2 to TRBJ2-3; D is tentatively TRBD1 or TRBD2 (7 bases each). The V gene's germline CDR1 is SGHAT and CDR2 FQNNGV. The CDR3 consists of 16 residues. Trimming shortened V by 5 bases and J by 3 bases, and 18 bases separated the two germline ends. CDR3 amino acids: CASSHGGAGGTDTQYF. DNA for the CDR3: TGTGCCAGCAGCCATGGGGGGGCAGGGGGAACAGATACGCAGTATTTT.

The chain uses TRBV14 and TRBJ2-7; D is uncertain. Trimming removed 2 bases at V and 1 base at J, with 15 bases between. This CDR3 has 16 residues. Looked up from germline, CDR1 is SGHDN and CDR2 is FVKESK. CDR3 in amino acids: CASSQSGAILSYEQYF. The CDR3 nucleotides read TGTGCCAGCAGCCAATCTGGAGCCATCCTGTCCTACGAGCAGTACTTC.

This clonotype was recorded many times. The chain joins TRBV3-1 to TRBJ1-2; D is unclear. V was pared by 2 bases and J by 4 bases, with 11 bases between. The CDR3 totals 14 residues. Germline CDR1 reads LGHDT; CDR2 reads YNNKEL (reference sequence). The DNA of the CDR3 is TGTGCCAGCAGCCAAAGCACGCTGACCTATGGCTACACCTTC. Amino acids: CASSQSTLTYGYTF.

This clonotype was seen many times. V usage is TRBV28 and J usage is TRBJ1-2; D gene uncertain. Germline CDR1 reads MDHEN; CDR2 reads SYDVKM. The V gene lost 7 bases and the J gene lost 2 bases, with 14 bases spanning the gap. The CDR3 has 14 residues. The CDR3 spells CASTKPNGNYGYTF. In DNA form, the CDR3 reads TGTGCCAGCACTAAACCCAACGGGAACTATGGCTACACCTTC.

This chain uses TRBV20-1 with TRBJ2-7; weak D call: TRBD2 (5 bases). The CDR3 sequence is 14 residues long. Germline V CDR1 and CDR2: DFQATT, SNEGSKA (reference sequence). Trimming removed 5 bases at V and 3 bases at J, with 17 bases between. Here the CDR3 DNA reads TGCAGTGCTGCTGACCCCGGACTTTACTACGAGCAGTACTTC. This sequence encodes CSAADPGLYYEQYF.

This clonotype has at least ten counts. V is TRBV28 and J is TRBJ2-7, with TRBD2 matching 7 bases. Germline V gene data show CDR1 as MDHEN and CDR2 as SYDVKM. Trimming cost V 5 bases and J 3 bases; bases outside gene matches: 10. This CDR3 region has 15 residues. In DNA, the CDR3 is TGTGCCAGCAGTCCCCCCATGGCGGGAGACTACGAGCAGTACTTC. This codes for CASSPPMAGDYEQYF.

V is TRBV12-3 or TRBV12-4 and J is TRBJ1-1; perhaps TRBD1 as D (5 bases). This CDR3 is built from 14 residues. V lost 3 bases, J lost 1 base, and 9 bases lay in between. CDR3 sequence reads: CASSFRTGNTEAFF. CDR3 coding DNA: TGTGCCAGCAGTTTTCGAACAGGGAACACTGAAGCTTTCTTT.

This clonotype has at least ten counts. The chain uses TRBV5-1 and TRBJ1-2; possible D gene TRBD1, 6 bases. The CDR3 sequence is 16 residues long. Trimming stripped 4 bases from V and 5 bases from J, with 21 bases between. Germline CDR1 and CDR2: SGHRS and YFSETQ. CDR3 loop: CASSKDPGESTYGYTF. CDR3 nucleotide sequence: TGCGCCAGCAGCAAAGACCCAGGGGAAAGTACTTATGGCTACACCTTC. Complete variable domain (other parts from reference TRBV5-1 and TRBJ1-2): KAGVTQTPRYLIKTRGQQVTLSCSPISGHRSVSWYQQTPGQGLQFLFEYFSETQRNKGNFPGRFSGRQFSNSRSEMNVSTLELGDSALYLCASSKDPGESTYGYTFGSGTRLTVV.

The chain combines TRBV7-3 with TRBJ1-6; D perhaps matches TRBD1 (5 bases). CDR1 is SGHTA, CDR2 FQGTGA, per germline. The V and J ends lost 6 bases and 5 bases respectively, with 17 bases between them. The CDR3 spans 16 residues. Here the CDR3 DNA reads TGTGCCAGCAGTCGGGCAGGGCGGACAAATAATTCACCCCTCCACTTT. Amino acids: CASSRAGRTNNSPLHF. The full variable domain, its missing parts supplied by reference TRBV7-3 and TRBJ1-6, is GAGVSQTPSNKVTEKGKYVELRCDPISGHTALYWYRQSLGQGPEFLIYFQGTGAADDSGLPNDRFFAVRPEGSVSTLKIQRTERGDSAVYLCASSRAGRTNNSPLHFGNGTRLTVT.

The J gene is TRBJ1-4, the V gene TRBV7-9, with D maybe TRBD1 (5 bases). The CDR3 loop spans 15 amino acids. Germline CDR1 and CDR2: SEHNR and FQNEAQ (reference sequence). Trimming shortened V by 2 bases and J by 13 bases, and 20 bases separated the two germline ends. The DNA for the CDR3 is TGTGCCAGCAGCTTACAGGGACGGCTCGGGGGGGGACTGTTTTTT. This sequence encodes CASSLQGRLGGGLFF.

This clonotype was found a few times. The chain couples TRBV7-2 to TRBJ2-5; 7 nucleotides align to TRBD2. From germline, CDR1 is SGHTA and CDR2 FQGNSA. The CDR3 totals 13 residues. With V trimmed by 3 bases and J by 4 bases, 2 bases remained unmatched. CDR3 amino acids: CASSFSGLETQYF. The CDR3 DNA reads as TGTGCCAGCAGCTTTAGCGGGTTAGAGACCCAGTACTTC.

In its sample, this clonotype was seen a few times. This chain links TRBV7-2 with TRBJ2-7, with 14 bases identical to TRBD2. The length of the CDR3 is 14 residues. Germline V lookup: CDR1 SGHTA, CDR2 FQGNSA. V lost 5 bases and J lost 6; bases outside the gene matches: 3. CDR3 in DNA: TGTGCCAGCAGCGACGGGACTAGCGGGAGCGAGCAGTACTTC. It is translated as CASSDGTSGSEQYF.